This TCR beta chain originates from a study of blood T cell repertoires in COVID-19 (dated by TCRdb to the early 2020s). A note on the overall study: Samples from collaborators originated in the United States, Italy and Spain and spanned both the acute and convalescent phases of COVID-19. Samples were obtained from the ongoing ImmuneRACE study (first 160 participants) and from about 1,300 subjects provided by 6 global collaborators. The material from the prospective study consisted of cDNA or gDNA derived from T cells, B-cell-depleted T cells, or PBMCs. A de-identified subject ID, COVID-19 status, age in years and sex were almost always included in the sample metadata. Deeply sampled blood TCRbeta repertoires from subjects exposed to, actively infected with, or recovered from COVID-19 were included in the dataset. HLA class I and class II types, where available, came from metadata supplied by the sample provider rather than from assay-based typing. The repertoires were released in a freely available public database intended as a resource for research on the immune response to SARS-CoV-2. Broader findings and caveats from the paper: The quantity of clinical and demographic metadata differed by source and by participant and was supplied without curation.

For CDR1 and CDR2, the germline V gene (reference sequence) lists SGHAT and FQDESV. The CDR3 goes from the cysteine to the phenylalanine over 10 residues. Only CDR3 DNA remains: 30 bases, in frame from the first base. Between the V and J ends, shortened by 5 bases and 5 bases respectively, the junction contains 3 bases. The immunoSEQ Assay, a bias-controlled multiplex PCR, was used to amplify TCRbeta CDR3 regions from genomic DNA. Per the original workflow: The number of nucleated cells in each sample was estimated from the amplification of reference gene primers within the assay. To quantify the absolute abundance of each unique TCRbeta CDR3 rearrangement, sequence reads were collapsed and filtered. For each sample, productive Simpson clonality was calculated as the square root of Simpson's diversity index over productive rearrangements. This is the immuneACCESS table as TCRdb keeps it, with only in-frame sequences that have V and J called. A part of the clones is gone; compared with another copy, unresolved V genes explain less than half, and the rest is unexplained. That table supplies the V and J calls and clone size; D and trimming were determined from the DNA. Counted in this sample were more than 70,000 clones; about 86% of them appeared once. The ten largest clones represent around a fifth of the sample.

The collaborating institutions used their own protocols to collect whole blood in K2EDTA tubes. For TCRbeta analysis, collaborators shipped samples as frozen whole blood, isolated PBMCs, or DNA extracted from either of those sample types. Notes on this clone: This receptor's antigen is unknown. Per-nucleotide qualities are absent, and no much larger clonotype sits a single base away.

This sequence uses TRBV11-1 and TRBJ2-5, with the D gene call left open. Input material: peripheral blood. The TCR sequence derives from an elderly woman in a cohort sampled during active or convalescent COVID-19. The nucleotides are TGTGCCAGCAGCCGGGAGACCCAGTACTTC. Its translation reads: CASSRETQYF.